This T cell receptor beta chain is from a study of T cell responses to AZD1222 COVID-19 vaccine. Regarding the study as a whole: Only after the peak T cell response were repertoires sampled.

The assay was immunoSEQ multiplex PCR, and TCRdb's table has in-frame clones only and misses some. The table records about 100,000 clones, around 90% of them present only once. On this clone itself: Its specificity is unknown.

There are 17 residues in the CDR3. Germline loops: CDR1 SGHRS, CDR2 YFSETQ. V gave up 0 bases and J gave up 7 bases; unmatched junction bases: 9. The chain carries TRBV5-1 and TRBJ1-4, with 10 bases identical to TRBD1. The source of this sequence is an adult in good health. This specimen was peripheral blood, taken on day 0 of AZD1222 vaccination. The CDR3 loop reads CASSLARQGARSEKLFF. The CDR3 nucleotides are TGCGCCAGCAGCTTGGCTAGACAGGGGGCTAGGAGTGAAAAACTGTTTTTT.